This T cell receptor beta chain was retrieved from a study of neoadjuvant anti-PD-1 for oral cavity cancer (dated by TCRdb to about 2021). Context from the whole study: Before undergoing curative-intent surgical resection, most patients got three to four biweekly nivolumab doses at 3 mg/kg. A fourth nivolumab dose was given around day 43 to patients without progression, and definitive surgical resection was performed in those patients on days 50-56. Under RECIST 1.1, patients with complete response, partial response or stable disease were classed as responders, and patients with progression were classed as non-responders. The parent correlative cohort had 12 patients and a response rate of roughly 31%. Results and caveats for the whole study, not just this receptor: Higher pretreatment blood Treg/Th17 ratios correlated with both higher pretreatment blood TCRbeta clonality and lower post-treatment tumor TCRbeta clonality. Only a few patients per response group were included in the TCR analyses, and the authors called for validation in larger cohorts. After neoadjuvant nivolumab, T cell clonality (Gini index) in PBMCs was significantly higher in non-responders than in responders.

For deep sequencing, PBMC libraries mostly used about 490 ng of input genomic DNA, with six replicates for each sample. The immunoSEQ hsTCRbeta kit was used to prepare TCRbeta libraries according to the manufacturer's instructions. An Illumina NovaSeq 6000 S4 flow cell was used to sequence the final libraries, which had first been combined to 3 nM. Per the authors' processing: Raw data preprocessing and quality control were performed with the immunoSEQ Analyzer. The analysis was limited to productive rearrangements, and each clonotype was defined by a unique CDR3 amino acid sequence. Repertoire clonality was estimated as the Gini-Simpson index, which was calculated using the R package tcR. Student's t test was used to compare Gini indices, and Pearson correlation was used to assess associations with tumor size change. TCRdb took over this immuneACCESS table, retaining in-frame rearrangements with V and J assigned. Such tables are incomplete; in checked studies, under half of the missing clones stem from an unresolved V gene, and the remainder is unexplained. From that table come the V and J calls and clone size; the DNA was used to work out D and trimming. Across this sample there are 14,000 or so clones, with roughly 70% seen only once. Approximately 2.9% of the sample goes to the ten largest clones.

From the cysteine up to the phenylalanine, the CDR3 has a length of 15 residues. Here the CDR3 DNA is all that survives: 45 bases in frame from base 1. From the germline V gene, CDR1 is SGHRS and CDR2 is YFSETQ. V is pruned by 4 bases and J by 6 bases, leaving 11 bases of the junction without a gene match. This clone has just a few counts. Its antigen target is currently unknown. It has no much larger one-base neighbor in the sample; base qualities were not kept. The meaning of the sample's time point label: after neoadjuvant nivolumab, at surgical resection. Patients were newly diagnosed with stage II-IVA oral cavity squamous cell carcinoma and had received no prior systemic or radiation treatment. The cohort consisted of patients with HPV-negative, locally advanced oral cavity squamous cell carcinoma. No culture maintenance or expansion was done, as the peripheral blood mononuclear cells went straight to analysis. The samples were drawn from a longitudinal correlative study tied to a single-arm phase II trial testing neoadjuvant nivolumab in oral cavity squamous cell carcinoma. Genomic DNA-based TCRbeta sequencing was performed on subject-matched pre- and post-treatment PBMCs and tumors from three responders and three non-responders. Peripheral blood mononuclear cells were collected before nivolumab treatment and were collected again after treatment, at the time of surgery. The Maxwell RSC DNA from Cells kit was used to extract genomic DNA from PBMCs.

The sample here was PBMCs, taken after nivolumab (anti-PD-1) treatment. Rearrangement joined TRBV5-1 to TRBJ1-2; TRBD1 matches 8 bases in the middle. This receptor was taken from a person between 40 and 85 years old with oral cavity squamous cell carcinoma. The CDR3 loop reads CASSPGQAVWDGYTF. The base sequence is TGCGCCAGCAGCCCGGGACAGGCTGTGTGGGATGGCTACACCTTC.